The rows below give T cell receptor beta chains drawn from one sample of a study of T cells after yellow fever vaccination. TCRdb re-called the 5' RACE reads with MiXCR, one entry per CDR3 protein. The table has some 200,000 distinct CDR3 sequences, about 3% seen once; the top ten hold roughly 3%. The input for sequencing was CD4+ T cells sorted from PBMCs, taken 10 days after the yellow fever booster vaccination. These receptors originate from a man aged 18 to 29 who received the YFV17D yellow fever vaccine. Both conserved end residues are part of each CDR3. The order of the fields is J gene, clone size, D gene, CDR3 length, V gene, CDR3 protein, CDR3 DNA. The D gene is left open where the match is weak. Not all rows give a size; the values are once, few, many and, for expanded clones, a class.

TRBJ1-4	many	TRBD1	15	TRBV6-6	CASSYSKGAREKLFF	TGTGCCAGCAGTTACTCGAAGGGGGCGCGAGAAAAACTGTTTTTT
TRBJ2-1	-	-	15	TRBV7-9	CASSFGADVYNEQFF	TGTGCCAGCAGCTTCGGAGCGGACGTCTACAATGAGCAGTTCTTC
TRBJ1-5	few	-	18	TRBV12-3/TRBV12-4	CASSFGDTSLYSNQPQHF	TGTGCCAGCAGTTTCGGGGACACCTCCCTGTATAGCAATCAGCCCCAGCATTTT
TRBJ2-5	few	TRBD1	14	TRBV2	CASSATGTEETQYF	TGTGCCAGCAGCGCGACAGGGACGGAGGAGACCCAGTACTTC
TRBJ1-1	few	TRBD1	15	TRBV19	CASTESTGLNTEAFF	TGTGCCAGTACCGAATCGACAGGGCTGAACACTGAAGCTTTCTTT
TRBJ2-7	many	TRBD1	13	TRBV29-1	CSVEGTGTYEQYF	TGCAGCGTTGAAGGGACAGGGACCTACGAGCAGTACTTC
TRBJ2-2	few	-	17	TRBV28	CASTSPGGGGGTGELFF	TGTGCCAGCACCTCTCCCGGTGGGGGGGGCGGCACCGGGGAGCTGTTTTTT
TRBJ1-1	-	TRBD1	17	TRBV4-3	CASSQTGQGAKNTEAFF	TGCGCCAGCAGCCAAACGGGACAGGGGGCGAAGAACACTGAAGCTTTCTTT
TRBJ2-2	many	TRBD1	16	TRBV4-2	CASSQEQQGWTGELFF	TGTGCCAGCAGCCAAGAACAACAGGGGTGGACCGGGGAGCTGTTTTTT
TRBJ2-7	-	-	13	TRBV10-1	CASSGSRFYEQYF	TGCGCCAGCAGTGGGAGTAGATTCTACGAGCAGTACTTC
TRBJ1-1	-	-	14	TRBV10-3	CAISASETANEAFF	TGTGCCATCAGTGCATCAGAGACAGCTAATGAAGCTTTCTTT
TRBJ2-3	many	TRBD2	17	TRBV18	CASSPVITSGVGDTQYF	TGTGCCAGCTCACCCGTGATAACTAGCGGGGTCGGAGATACGCAGTATTTT
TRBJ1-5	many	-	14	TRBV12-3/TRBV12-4	CASRRGGLGQPQHF	TGTGCCAGCAGAAGGGGGGGTCTCGGCCAGCCCCAGCATTTT
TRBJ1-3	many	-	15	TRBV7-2	CASSFMAGSGNTIYF	TGTGCCAGCAGCTTCATGGCGGGTTCTGGAAACACCATATATTTT
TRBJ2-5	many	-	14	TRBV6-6	CASSSEGGEETQYF	TGTGCCAGCAGTTCCGAGGGTGGTGAAGAGACCCAGTACTTC
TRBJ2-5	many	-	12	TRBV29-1	CSVARGVETQYF	TGCAGCGTTGCTCGCGGAGTAGAGACCCAGTACTTC
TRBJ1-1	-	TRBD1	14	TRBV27	CASSFNRGGTEAFF	TGTGCCAGCAGTTTCAACAGGGGAGGCACTGAAGCTTTCTTT
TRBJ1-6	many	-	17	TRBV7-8	CASSLAEGLPGNSPLHF	TGTGCCAGCAGCTTGGCAGAAGGCCTCCCAGGGAATTCACCCCTCCACTTT
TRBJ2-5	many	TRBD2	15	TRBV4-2	CASSQVAGGWETQYF	TGTGCCAGCAGCCAAGTTGCGGGGGGGTGGGAGACCCAGTACTTC
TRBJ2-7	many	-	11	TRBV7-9	CASSLRHEQYF	TGTGCCAGCAGCTTAAGGCACGAGCAGTACTTC
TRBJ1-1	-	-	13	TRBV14	CASAHRVNTEAFF	TGTGCCAGCGCGCACAGGGTGAACACTGAAGCTTTCTTT
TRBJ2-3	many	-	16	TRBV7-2	CASSLARTDLTDTQYF	TGTGCCAGCAGCTTAGCGAGGACAGACCTCACAGATACGCAGTATTTT
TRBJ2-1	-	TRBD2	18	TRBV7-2	CASSSFGTSGGAYNEQFF	TGTGCCAGCAGCTCTTTTGGGACTAGCGGGGGGGCATACAATGAGCAGTTCTTC
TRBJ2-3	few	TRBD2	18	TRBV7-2	CASSGQTSGVFRPDTQYF	TGTGCCAGCAGCGGGCAGACTAGCGGGGTCTTTAGGCCAGATACGCAGTATTTT
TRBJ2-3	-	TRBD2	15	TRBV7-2	CASSLRGTSGGTQYF	TGTGCCAGCAGCTTACGGGGGACTAGCGGGGGAACGCAGTATTTT
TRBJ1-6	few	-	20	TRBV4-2	CASSQAPLGAGHSYNSPLHF	TGTGCCAGCAGCCAAGCCCCGTTGGGGGCGGGGCATTCCTATAATTCACCCCTCCACTTT
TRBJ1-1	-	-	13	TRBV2	CASRKGEGTEAFF	TGTGCCAGCAGGAAGGGGGAGGGGACGGAAGCTTTCTTT
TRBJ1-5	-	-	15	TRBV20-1	CSARRGRGSNQPQHF	TGCAGTGCTAGGCGGGGAAGGGGTAGCAATCAGCCCCAGCATTTT
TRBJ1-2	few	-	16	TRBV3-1	CASSQDRQSLSYGYTF	TGTGCCAGCAGCCAAGATCGACAGTCCCTATCCTATGGCTACACCTTC
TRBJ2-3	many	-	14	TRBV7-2	CASSLAMVADTQYF	TGTGCCAGCAGCTTAGCGATGGTGGCAGATACGCAGTATTTT
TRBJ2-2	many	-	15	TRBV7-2	CASSPTGTNTGELFF	TGTGCCAGCAGCCCGACCGGGACAAACACCGGGGAGCTGTTTTTT
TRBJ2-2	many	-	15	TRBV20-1	CSARDLDRNTGELFF	TGCAGTGCTAGAGATTTGGACAGGAACACCGGGGAGCTGTTTTTT
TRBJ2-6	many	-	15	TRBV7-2	CASSLAGSGANVLTF	TGTGCCAGCAGCTTAGCTGGATCTGGGGCCAACGTCCTGACTTTC
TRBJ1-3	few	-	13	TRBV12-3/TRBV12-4	CASEKWQGNTIYF	TGTGCCAGCGAGAAGTGGCAAGGAAACACCATATATTTT
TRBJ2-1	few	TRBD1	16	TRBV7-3	CASSLRTGSSYNEQFF	TGTGCCAGCAGCTTAAGGACAGGTAGCTCCTACAATGAGCAGTTCTTC